Presented here are 22 T cell receptor beta chains from one specimen sequenced in a study of tumor-infiltrating lymphocytes in oesophageal squamous cell carcinoma. TCRdb called the PCR reads again in MiXCR, with one record for every CDR3 protein. The sample carries about 15,000 distinct CDR3 sequences, roughly 55% recorded once. The source material was esophageal tumor tissue. The receptors were gathered from a male donor with esophageal squamous cell carcinoma.

The rearrangement uses TRBV6-2 or TRBV6-3 and TRBJ2-5; D ambiguous. The J call may be incorrect, as the DNA end agrees better with TRBJ2-7. The germline CDR1 and CDR2 sequences are MNHEY and SVGEGT. CDR3 length: 12 amino acids. The CDR3 is CASSYMNYEQYF. The CDR3 nucleotides read TGTGCCAGCAGTTACATGAACTACGAGCAGTACTTC.

The rearrangement uses TRBV3-1 and TRBJ2-3; D is unresolved. The V end was cut by 3 bases, the J end by 0 bases, with 1 base between. Germline V lookup: CDR1 LGHDT, CDR2 YNNKEL (reference sequence). The CDR3 has 12 residues. CDR3 in amino acids: CASSQSTDTQYF. Written as DNA, the CDR3 is TGTGCCAGCAGCCAGAGCACAGATACGCAGTATTTT.

The J gene is TRBJ2-1, the V gene TRBV7-3; 8 nucleotides align to TRBD1. The J call is uncertain, as TRBJ2-7 better fits the DNA end. This CDR3 has 13 amino acids. Germline loops: CDR1 SGHTA, CDR2 FQGTGA. The CDR3 reads CASSFDRGYEQYF. The CDR3 DNA is TGTGCCAGCAGCTTCGACAGGGGCTACGAGCAGTACTTC.

The rearrangement joins TRBV7-2 to TRBJ2-1; D unresolved. The last part of the DNA fits TRBJ2-7 better; the J call may be wrong. The CDR3 extends over 14 amino acids. Germline CDR1 SGHTA, CDR2 FQGNSA. The CDR3 reads CASSLELVSYEQYF. The CDR3 coding sequence is TGTGCCAGCAGCTTAGAACTCGTCAGTTACGAGCAGTACTTC.

This chain links TRBV7-2 with TRBJ1-5; D is perhaps TRBD1 (5 bases). This CDR3 has 14 residues. V lost 2 bases and J 10 bases, leaving 15 bases between the germline ends. Per the germline V gene, CDR1 is SGHTA and CDR2 is FQGNSA. In nucleotides, the CDR3 is TGTGCCAGCAGCTTATTGTCAGGGCCATCCCCCCAGCATTTT. It encodes CASSLLSGPSPQHF.

The rearrangement joins TRBV10-3 to TRBJ1-2, with a weak D call TRBD1 (5 bases). The CDR3 consists of 15 residues. Germline CDR1 is ENHRY and CDR2 is SYGVKD. The germline V and J ends were trimmed by 1 base and 2 bases, with 11 bases remaining between them. The CDR3 coding sequence is TGTGCCATCAGTGAGTTTCACTCAGGGAACTATGGCTACACCTTC. Translating it yields CAISEFHSGNYGYTF.

This clonotype is classed as medium-sized (0.01 to 0.1%). A much larger clone lies one base from this, so it may be a read error. The chain has TRBV7-2 and TRBJ2-5; 9 positions match TRBD2. CDR3 size: 18 residues. V lost 3 bases, J lost 11 bases, and 22 bases stayed unmatched. Germline V gene lookup returns CDR1 SGHTA and CDR2 FQGNSA. As DNA, the CDR3 is TGTGCCAGCAGCTTGGCCTTCGCGGGACTAGCATTTGGTAATGAGCAGTACTTC. It is translated as CASSLAFAGLAFGNEQYF.

This clonotype was observed a few times. The chain carries TRBV6-1 and TRBJ2-5; D could derive from TRBD1 or TRBD2 (5 bases each). The J call may not be correct, given that the DNA end is closer to TRBJ2-7. The CDR3 contains 13 residues. The germline gives CDR1 MNHNS, CDR2 SASEGT. CDR3 in DNA: TGTGCCAGCAGAAAACGGGACGGCTACGAGCAGTACTTC. This sequence encodes CASRKRDGYEQYF.

This clonotype occurred once. The V call is TRBV7-2, the J call TRBJ2-1, with no clear D. The J call may not be correct, given that the DNA end is closer to TRBJ2-7. This CDR3 contains 12 residues. CDR1 and CDR2 from the germline V gene are SGHTA and FQGNSA. CDR3 region: CASSLYFDEQYF. The CDR3 DNA sequence: TGTGCCAGCAGCTTATACTTCGACGAGCAGTACTTC.

This clonotype came up a few times. The gene calls are TRBV7-2 and TRBJ2-3; no clear D. The CDR3 contains 13 residues. Germline V gene data show CDR1 as SGHTA and CDR2 as FQGNSA. Deletions cut 1 base from V and 5 bases from J, with 7 bases between. CDR3 DNA: TGTGCCAGCAGCTTAGGTGGGCAAGATACGCAGTATTTT. Translated: CASSLGGQDTQYF. Full variable domain (missing parts from reference TRBV7-2 and TRBJ2-3): GAGVSQSPSNKVTEKGKDVELRCDPISGHTALYWYRQSLGQGLEFLIYFQGNSAPDKSGLPSDRFSAERTGGSVSTLTIQRTQQEDSAVYLCASSLGGQDTQYFGPGTRLTVL.

This clonotype turned up a few times. No conserved phenylalanine or tryptophan ends this CDR3, so it is likely a read error. The DNA is left out, because the CDR3 cannot be placed on it with certainty; the CDR3 is given as TCRdb lists it. The rearrangement uses TRBV7-9 and TRBJ2-5; the table's D gene call, TRBD2, was not cross checked with the DNA. Germline CDR1 and CDR2: SEHNR and FQNEAQ (reference sequence). The CDR3 comprises 18 residues, both ends counted. The CDR3 protein is CASSGSGLAGAHEQYFGP.

V gene TRBV7-3 combines with J gene TRBJ2-6, with D perhaps TRBD1 (6 bases). The length of the CDR3 is 15 residues. Germline V CDR1 and CDR2: SGHTA, FQGTGA. V was pared by 5 bases and J by 4 bases, with 12 bases between. In DNA form, the CDR3 reads TGTGCCAGCAGCGTCACAGGGAGCGGGGCCAACGTCCTGACTTTC. Translated, it gives CASSVTGSGANVLTF.

This clonotype was picked up many times. The chain couples TRBV18 to TRBJ1-1; D is undetermined. V lost 7 bases to trimming and J lost 0 bases, with 12 bases between them. This CDR3 contains 14 residues. CDR1 is KGHSH, CDR2 LQKENI, per germline. The CDR3 DNA sequence: TGTGCCAGCTTCCTGACTCAATTGAACACTGAAGCTTTCTTT. Its translation is CASFLTQLNTEAFF.

The rearrangement joins TRBV12-5 to TRBJ1-2; possibly TRBD1 for D (5 bases). From germline, CDR1 is LGHNT and CDR2 FRNRAP. V lost 6 bases, J lost 8 bases, and 16 bases lay in between. The CDR3 is made up of 13 amino acids. As DNA, the CDR3 is TGTGCTAGTGGCTTAGGCGGGGGTCGGGGCTACACCTTC. It translates to CASGLGGGRGYTF.

The chain recombines TRBV7-2 with TRBJ2-7; a weak D match, TRBD2 (6 bases). This CDR3 spans 15 amino acids. Trimming shortened V by 5 bases and J by 7 bases, and 21 bases separated the two germline ends. Germline assignment: CDR1 SGHTA and CDR2 FQGNSA. CDR3 sequence (DNA): TGTGCCAGCAGCCAGAAGGGACGCGGGGCTAATGAGCAGTACTTC. This codes for CASSQKGRGANEQYF.

J is TRBJ2-5 and V is TRBV4-1; no clear D gene. The J call may be faulty, since TRBJ2-1 better matches the DNA end. This CDR3 has 12 residues. Germline CDR1 and CDR2: MGHRA and YSYEKL. The DNA of the CDR3 is TGCGCCAGCAGCCAAGAGTCGAGTGAGCAGTTCTTC. It encodes CASSQESSEQFF.

This clonotype has a handful of counts. The chain employs TRBV7-2 and TRBJ2-7; TRBD2 agrees at 9 bases. Judging by the DNA end, TRBJ2-1 fits better; the J call may be wrong. From germline, CDR1 is SGHTA and CDR2 FQGNSA. This CDR3 region has 14 residues. CDR3 in DNA: TGTGCCAGCAGCGGGCTAGCGGGACGGGATGAGCAGTTCTTC. Amino acids: CASSGLAGRDEQFF.

Remarks on this clonotype: At one of its ends the junction is not consistent with the germline gene, which may arise from a read error. The chain joins TRBV7-2 to TRBJ2-3, with TRBD2 identical over 15 bases. CDR1 SGHTA and CDR2 FQGNSA come from the germline V gene. The CDR3 contains 14 residues. CDR3 residues: CASRPTGTSGRTSF. DNA for the CDR3: TGTGCCAGCAGGCCGACCGGGACTAGCGGGAGGACCTCTTTT. The whole variable domain, filled in from reference TRBV7-2 and TRBJ2-3, reads GAGVSQSPSNKVTEKGKDVELRCDPISGHTALYWYRQSLGQGLEFLIYFQGNSAPDKSGLPSDRFSAERTGGSVSTLTIQRTQQEDSAVYLCASRPTGTSGRTSFGPGTRLTVL.

This clonotype was detected only a few times. The chain is built from TRBV7-9 and TRBJ2-1, with 7 bases that match TRBD2. With V trimmed by 4 bases and J by 12 bases, 6 bases remained unmatched. Germline V gene lookup returns CDR1 SEHNR and CDR2 FQNEAQ (reference sequence). The CDR3 covers 12 residues. DNA for the CDR3: TGTGCCAGCAGCTCTGGAGCGGGATTGCAGTTCTTC. Residues: CASSSGAGLQFF.

This clonotype appeared a single time. No conserved phenylalanine or tryptophan is present at the end of the CDR3, so a read error is the likely explanation. The limits of the CDR3 on the DNA are not certain, so only TCRdb's listed CDR3 is given. CDR3 in amino acids: CASTQLAGVHEQYFGA. The chain joins TRBV6-9 to TRBJ2-6; the table's TRBD2 call for D was not verified on the DNA. Looked up from germline, CDR1 is MNHGY and CDR2 is SVAAGI. The CDR3 region is 16 residues in length, termini included.

CDR3: CASGSTGTTQYF. The CDR3 DNA is TGTGCTAGTGGCTCGACCGGGACCACGCAGTATTTT. This rearrangement joins TRBV12-5 to TRBJ2-3; D may match TRBD1 or TRBD2 (5 bases each). Germline CDR1 is LGHNT and CDR2 is FRNRAP. The CDR3 has 12 residues. V was shortened by 6 bases and J by 9 bases, with 13 bases between the two germline ends. Filled out from reference TRBV12-5 and TRBJ2-3, the complete variable domain reads DARVTQTPRHKVTEMGQEVTMRCQPILGHNTVFWYRQTMMQGLELLAYFRNRAPLDDSGMPKDRFSAEMPDATLATLKIQPSEPRDSAVYFCASGSTGTTQYFGPGTRLTVL.

This clonotype occurred a few times. CDR3 residues: CASSEQETQYF. The CDR3 region has the DNA TGTGCCAGCAGCGAACAAGAGACCCAGTACTTC. This rearrangement joins TRBV7-2 to TRBJ2-7; D unclear. Gene TRBJ2-5 matches the end of the DNA better, so the J call may be wrong. Germline V lookup: CDR1 SGHTA, CDR2 FQGNSA. The CDR3 covers 11 residues.